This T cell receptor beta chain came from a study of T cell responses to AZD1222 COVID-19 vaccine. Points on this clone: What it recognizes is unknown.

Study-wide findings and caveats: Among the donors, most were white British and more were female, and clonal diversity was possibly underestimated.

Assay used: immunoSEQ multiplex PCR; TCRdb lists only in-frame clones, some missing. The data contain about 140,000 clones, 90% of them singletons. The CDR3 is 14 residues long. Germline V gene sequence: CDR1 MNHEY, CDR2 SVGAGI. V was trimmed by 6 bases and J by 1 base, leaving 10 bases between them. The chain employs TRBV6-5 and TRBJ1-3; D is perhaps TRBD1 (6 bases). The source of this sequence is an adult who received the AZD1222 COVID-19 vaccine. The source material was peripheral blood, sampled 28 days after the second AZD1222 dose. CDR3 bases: TGTGCCAGCAGGGACAGTTTATCTGGAAACACCATATATTTT. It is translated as CASRDSLSGNTIYF.